This T cell receptor (beta chain) was documented in a study of regulatory T cells in long-lasting Graves disease. Time point noted: newly diagnosed GD, antithyroid drugs for less than 3 months. Generation of the TCR library employed RNA extracted from PBMCs. Arm-PCR of CDR3 regions and iRepertoire HTBI primers were the basis on which TCR beta libraries were built. One entry per CDR3 protein results from TCRdb running MiXCR on the multiplex PCR reads. The sample lists roughly 510,000 distinct CDR3 sequences, about 15% occurring once. Germline lookup yields CDR1 LNHDA and CDR2 SQIVND (reference sequence). Trimming took 10 bases from V and 3 from J; bases not matched to a gene: 12. The CDR3 spans 14 residues. This sample also appeared in a second study, on T cells in Graves' hyperthyroidism and ophthalmopathy. Per that paper: Diagnosis of hyperthyroidism was new in patients aged 18 to 65, and its duration was under 2 months. The HTBI primer set drove a first-round RT-PCR of the TCR CDR3. A model using 13 V-J features told ophthalmopathy apart from stable hyperthyroidism. Model output signaled ophthalmopathy a median 6.5 months ahead of onset.

The chain carries TRBV19 and TRBJ2-7, with 7 bases aligning to TRBD2. This receptor was identified in a man younger than 30 with Graves disease. The specimen comprised peripheral blood mononuclear cells (PBMCs), sampled at new diagnosis, from a patient treated with antithyroid drugs. DNA of the CDR3: TGTGCCACCGCCGGGGAGGGGCTGTTCTACGAGCAGTACTTC. Its protein product is CATAGEGLFYEQYF.